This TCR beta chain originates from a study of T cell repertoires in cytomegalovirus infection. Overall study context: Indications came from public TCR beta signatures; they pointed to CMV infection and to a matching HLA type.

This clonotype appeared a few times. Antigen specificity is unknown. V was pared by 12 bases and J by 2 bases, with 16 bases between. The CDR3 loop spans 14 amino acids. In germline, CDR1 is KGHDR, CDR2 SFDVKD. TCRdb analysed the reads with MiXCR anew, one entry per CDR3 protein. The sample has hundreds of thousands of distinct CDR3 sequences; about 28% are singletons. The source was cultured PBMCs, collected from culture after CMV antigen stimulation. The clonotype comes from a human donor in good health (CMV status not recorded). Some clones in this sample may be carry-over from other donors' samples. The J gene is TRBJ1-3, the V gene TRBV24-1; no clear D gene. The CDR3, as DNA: TGTGCCCCCACGGCCGAGATTACTGGAAACACCATATATTTT. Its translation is CAPTAEITGNTIYF.